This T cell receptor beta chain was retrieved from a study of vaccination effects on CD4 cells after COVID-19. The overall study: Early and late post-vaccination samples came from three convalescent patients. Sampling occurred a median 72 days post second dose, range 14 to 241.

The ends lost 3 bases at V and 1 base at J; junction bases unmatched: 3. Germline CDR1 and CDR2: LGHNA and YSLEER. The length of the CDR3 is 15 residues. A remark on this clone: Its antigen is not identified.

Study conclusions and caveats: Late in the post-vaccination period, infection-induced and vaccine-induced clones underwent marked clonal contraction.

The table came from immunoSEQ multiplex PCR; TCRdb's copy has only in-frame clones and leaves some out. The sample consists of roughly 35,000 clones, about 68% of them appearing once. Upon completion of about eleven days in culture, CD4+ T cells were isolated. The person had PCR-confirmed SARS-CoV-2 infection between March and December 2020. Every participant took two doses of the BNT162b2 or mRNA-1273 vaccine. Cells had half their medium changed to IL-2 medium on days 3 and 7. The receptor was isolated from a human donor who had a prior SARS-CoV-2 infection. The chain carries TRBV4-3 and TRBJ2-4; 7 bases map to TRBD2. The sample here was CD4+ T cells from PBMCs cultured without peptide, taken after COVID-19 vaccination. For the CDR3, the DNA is TGCGCCAGCAGCCATGCGGGAGCTGCCAAAAACATTCAGTACTTC. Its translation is CASSHAGAAKNIQYF.